These 11 T cell receptor beta chains originate from one sample sequenced in a study of human T cells and chemical hapten exposure. TCRdb recomputed calls from the RACE reads with MiXCR, one row per CDR3 protein. The data show 65,000 to 100,000 distinct CDR3 sequences, with 6% to 8.5% seen just once and 1.3% held by the top ten. Regarding time point: patch test 2, 6 weeks after DPC sensitization. Regarding treatment: therapeutic diphenylcyclopropenone sensitization with weekly scalp DPC. Source: whole blood, taken in connection with sensitization to the hapten diphenylcyclopropenone (DPC). The receptors come from a woman aged 30 to 39 with alopecia areata. Some clones in this sample may be carry-over from other donors' samples.

This clonotype was observed a few times. The gene calls are TRBV12-3 or TRBV12-4 and TRBJ1-2; 7 nucleotides match TRBD1. The CDR3 extends over 15 amino acids. Trimming removed 10 bases from V and 1 base from J; junction bases left unmatched: 12. CDR3 coding DNA: TGTGCCACCCCGGGACAGAACCCCTTTAACTATGGCTACACCTTC. Translating gives CATPGQNPFNYGYTF.

This clonotype was picked up many times. The chain couples TRBV30 to TRBJ2-7; no clear D gene. Between the trimmed V and J ends, which lost 3 bases and 2 bases, there was a span of 11 bases. The CDR3 runs 13 residues. In germline, CDR1 is GTSNPN, CDR2 SVGIG (reference sequence). The CDR3 spells CAWSSVRAYEQYF. The DNA of the CDR3 is TGTGCCTGGAGCTCCGTACGCGCCTACGAGCAGTACTTC.

This clonotype was seen a handful of times. The chain links TRBV10-2 to TRBJ1-5; D gene unclear. The ends were cut back, 6 bases at V and 2 bases at J, with 14 bases in the middle. Germline CDR1 and CDR2: WSHSY and SAAADI. CDR3 size: 15 residues. CDR3 nucleotides: TGCGCCAGCAGCGAATATAGGACGGGCAATCAGCCCCAGCATTTT. The encoded protein is CASSEYRTGNQPQHF.

This clonotype came up many times. The rearrangement links TRBV7-9 to TRBJ1-5; 7 bases match TRBD1. V lost 5 bases, J lost 6 bases, and 7 bases stayed unmatched. CDR3 length: 14 residues. In germline, CDR1 is SEHNR, CDR2 FQNEAQ (reference sequence). CDR3 DNA: TGTGCCAGCAGCCCCACAGGGGCAAGTCAGCCCCAGCATTTT. Amino acids: CASSPTGASQPQHF.

The table lists this clonotype with many counts. The chain carries TRBV10-2 and TRBJ1-2; D is perhaps TRBD1 (5 bases). The CDR3 length is 15 residues. V was pared by 5 bases and J by 1 base, with 14 bases between. CDR1 and CDR2 (germline): WSHSY, SAAADI. The CDR3 is CASSQPGTYNYGYTF. The CDR3 DNA follows: TGCGCCAGCAGTCAACCCGGGACCTATAACTATGGCTACACCTTC.

There are many counts of this clonotype. The chain has TRBV12-3 or TRBV12-4 and TRBJ1-3; 8 bases agree with TRBD1. V dropped 3 bases and J dropped 8; count of bases not matched to a gene: 6. This CDR3 is 14 amino acids long. The CDR3 reads CASSFQGARDTIYF. The CDR3 DNA is TGTGCCAGCAGTTTCCAGGGGGCAAGGGACACCATATATTTT.

This clonotype was seen at least ten times. The chain employs TRBV4-2 and TRBJ1-6, with D perhaps matching TRBD1 (5 bases). The CDR3 sequence is 16 residues long. V lost 3 bases and J lost 4, with 13 bases in between. The germline V gene encodes CDR1 LGHNA and CDR2 YNFKEQ. The CDR3 protein is CASSQGLTDYNSPLHF. CDR3 coding DNA: TGTGCCAGCAGCCAGGGTTTGACAGATTATAATTCACCCCTCCACTTT.

This clonotype appeared many times. V and J are TRBV30 and TRBJ1-1; 7 nucleotides line up with TRBD1. Germline V gives CDR1 GTSNPN, CDR2 SVGIG (reference sequence). CDR3 length equals 14 residues. Trimming cost V 1 base and J 1 base; bases outside gene matches: 3. The CDR3 DNA is TGTGCCTGGAGTGGGAACAGGGGGAACACTGAAGCTTTCTTT. This codes for CAWSGNRGNTEAFF.

The J gene is TRBJ2-3, the V gene TRBV5-4; the D is unclear. From germline, CDR1 is SGHNT and CDR2 YYREEE (reference sequence). The CDR3 runs to 16 residues. V lost 4 bases and J lost 2, with 17 bases in between. The CDR3 loop reads CASSPGGPPSTDTQYF. DNA for the CDR3: TGTGCCAGCAGCCCGGGCGGCCCGCCTTCCACAGATACGCAGTATTTT.

This clonotype has at least ten counts. This rearrangement joins TRBV20-1 to TRBJ2-1, with 8 bases fitting TRBD2. CDR3 length: 14 amino acids. Germline V gene lookup returns CDR1 DFQATT and CDR2 SNEGSKA (reference sequence). V was pared by 4 bases and J by 7 bases, with 9 bases of the junction left unmatched. This chain's CDR3 is CSAIFTGGRNEQFF. The CDR3 nucleotides are TGCAGTGCTATTTTCACGGGGGGGCGGAATGAGCAGTTCTTC.

This clonotype came up a few times. The chain recombines TRBV12-5 with TRBJ1-1; D gene ambiguous. The germline V and J ends were trimmed by 7 bases and 0 bases, with 9 bases remaining between them. The CDR3 is 13 amino acids. Germline loops: CDR1 LGHNT, CDR2 FRNRAP. The CDR3 coding sequence is TGTGCTAGTGCCCCAGAGATGAACACTGAAGCTTTCTTT. Translated, it gives CASAPEMNTEAFF.